This TCR beta chain was captured by sequencing in a study of neurological immune-mediated disorders. This clonotype was counted many times. The CDR3 runs 13 residues. V lost 3 bases and J lost 5; bases outside the gene matches: 0. Germline lookup yields CDR1 LNHNV and CDR2 YYDKDF (reference sequence). The cDNA was generated through 5'RACE incorporating 10-nucleotide random UMIs. TCRdb analysed the 5' RACE reads with MiXCR anew, one entry per CDR3 protein. The sample records about 80,000 distinct CDR3 sequences, 5% to 6% being singletons. Sequenced input: PBMCs. The TCR sequence derives from a woman aged 30 to 39 with multiple sclerosis. The V and J genes are TRBV15 and TRBJ2-1; 8 bases line up with TRBD1. The CDR3 spells CATSRDRDNEQFF. The CDR3 DNA reads TGTGCCACCAGCAGGGACAGGGACAATGAGCAGTTCTTC.